This T cell receptor beta chain originates from a study of blood T cells in healthy people across ages. Alongside a J-beta primer mix, a sample-barcoded 5' primer served in a second PCR lasting roughly 6 to 12 cycles. TCRdb re-derived calls from the 5' RACE reads in MiXCR, one entry per CDR3 protein. The sample carries roughly 900,000 distinct CDR3 sequences, 29% recorded once. V was pared by 1 base and J by 7 bases, with 10 bases of the junction left unmatched. The CDR3 extends over 16 amino acids. Germline V gene data show CDR1 as WNHNN and CDR2 as SYGVQD (reference sequence). The receptor's source is a woman of 80 years or more in good health. The J gene is TRBJ1-2, the V gene TRBV10-1, with 9 bases identical to TRBD1. Specimen: blood. The CDR3 DNA follows: TGCGCCAGCAGTGAGTTGAAAGGGACAGGGCCAAGTGGCTACACCTTC. This encodes CASSELKGTGPSGYTF.